The TCR beta chain described here comes from a study of molecular identifiers for immune sequencing clone quantification. Overall study context: In replicates, the authors split RNA from 20,000 or 100,000 naive CD8 cells five ways and sequenced four.

Methods described previously, with TCR primers listed, were used for bulk TCR libraries. Using its own MiXCR run on the PCR reads, TCRdb lists one record per CDR3 protein. In the table there are about 630,000 distinct CDR3 sequences, 25% of which are singletons. Germline V gene lookup returns CDR1 MNHEY and CDR2 SVGAGI. V shed 5 bases and J 4 bases; nucleotides not matched to a gene: 0. The CDR3 extends over 13 amino acids. Of note for this clonotype: No antigen is known for it. This could be a read error, since a much larger clone is one nucleotide away. This CDR3 fails to terminate in the conserved phenylalanine or tryptophan, so it likely reflects a read error.

When naive CD8 T cells were sorted, they were gated as CD8+CD4-CCR7+CD45RA+. Study-wide findings and caveats: Clones that had above 20 RNA copies took up over 99% of effector molecules but under 1% in naive cells.

The chain uses TRBV6-5 and TRBJ2-7; 12 bases fit TRBD2. This receptor was identified in a human donor in good health. Some libraries in this study had Jurkat cell RNA spiked in. Material: naive CD8+ T cells from blood, with Jurkat cell RNA spiked in. The sample's subset: FACS-sorted CD8+CD4-CCR7+CD45RA+ naive T cells. CDR3 protein: CASSGTSGYEQYS. The CDR3 DNA sequence: TGTGCCAGCAGTGGGACTAGCGGGTACGAGCAGTACTCC.